This entry lists 23 T cell receptor beta chains sequenced from one sample in a study of blood T cells in healthy people across ages (dated by TCRdb to about 2015). The library was generated by 5' RACE. Sequencing took place on an Illumina HiSeq 2500. The second PCR ran for about 6 to 12 cycles and used a J-beta primer mix along with a sample-barcoded 5' primer. The public reads were reprocessed in TCRdb via fastp at Q25 and MiXCR, keeping in-frame beta chains. Rows with a matching CDR3 protein are joined into one entry that keeps the most common DNA and genes. In all, the sample holds some 370,000 distinct CDR3 sequences, and more than 45% of those were seen once. The top ten clonotypes cover 51% of the sample. Sequencing input: blood. The receptors shown here come from a man between 60 and 75 years old in good health.

This clonotype was detected ten times or more. A much larger clone sits a single nucleotide away, making a read error possible. The chain links TRBV7-2 to TRBJ2-6, with unresolved D. This CDR3 contains 18 residues. Looked up from germline, CDR1 is SGHTA and CDR2 is FQGNSA. Trimming pared 1 base from V and 0 bases from J, leaving 13 bases between. The CDR3 loop is CASSLGARFDSGANVLTF. In nucleotides, the CDR3 is TGTGCCAGCAGCTTAGGGGCGCGGTTTGACTCTGGGGCCAACGTCCTGACTTTC.

The chain couples TRBV7-2 to TRBJ2-6, with D possibly matching TRBD1 (6 bases). V was shortened by 4 bases and J by 2 bases, with 6 bases between the two germline ends. Germline V lookup: CDR1 SGHTA, CDR2 FQGNSA. This CDR3 has 14 residues. The CDR3 loop reads CASSWTAGANVLTF. CDR3 sequence (DNA): TGTGCCAGCAGCTGGACAGCTGGGGCCAACGTCCTGACTTTC.

Worth noting for this clonotype: This may arise from a read error, as a much more abundant clone is one base away. The chain is built from TRBV5-6 and TRBJ2-5; 10 bases are a match to TRBD2. This CDR3 spans 16 amino acids. The germline V gene encodes CDR1 SGHDT and CDR2 YYEEEE. The V segment lost 1 base and the J segment 11 bases; nucleotides outside the gene matches: 14. The CDR3 protein is CASSLTSGVPRGEQYF. DNA of the CDR3: TGTGCCAGCAGCTTGACTAGCGGGGTGCCCCGAGGTGAGCAGTACTTC.

This clonotype has just a few counts. CDR3 amino acids: CASSYQDPYGPRDEQYF. The CDR3 DNA is TGTGCCAGCAGTTACCAGGACCCCTACGGGCCTAGGGATGAGCAGTACTTC. The chain employs TRBV6-5 and TRBJ2-7; D not resolved. The germline gives CDR1 MNHEY, CDR2 SVGAGI. V shed 2 bases and J shed 7 bases, with 24 bases lying between them. The CDR3 runs to 17 residues.

This clonotype was counted ten times or more. This rearrangement joins TRBV29-1 to TRBJ2-1; 7 nucleotides match TRBD2. V was clipped by 4 bases and J by 9 bases; unmatched bases: 15. CDR3 length equals 15 residues. CDR1 and CDR2 from the germline V gene are SQVTM and ANQGSEA. The CDR3 DNA follows: TGCAGCGTTGGCGAAGGGGCCTCGGGCGGGGGTGAGCAGTTCTTC. Amino acid sequence: CSVGEGASGGGEQFF.

This clonotype was seen a handful of times. The junction differs from germline at one of its ends, possibly a read error. The chain has TRBV10-3 and TRBJ2-5; D unclear. The CDR3 runs to 13 residues. Germline values: CDR1 ENHRY, CDR2 SYGVKD. DNA of the CDR3: TGTGCCATCAGTGAGTCGAGGCAAGAGACTCAGTACTTC. Its protein is CAISESRQETQYF.

This clonotype has ten or more counts. The chain uses TRBV5-5 and TRBJ2-3; 7 nucleotides agree with TRBD1. Germline CDR1 SGHKS, CDR2 YYEKEE (reference sequence). The CDR3 contains 16 residues. The V and J ends lost 4 bases and 2 bases, in that order; junction bases with no gene match: 10. The CDR3 reads CASSGGQPLTTDTQYF. DNA for the CDR3: TGTGCCAGCAGCGGGGGACAGCCACTCACCACAGATACGCAGTATTTT.

The rearrangement uses TRBV30 and TRBJ2-1, with 7 bases lining up with TRBD2. Germline CDR1 is GTSNPN and CDR2 is SVGIG (reference sequence). Trimming cost V 1 base and J 9 bases; bases outside gene matches: 6. The CDR3 covers 13 residues. CDR3 protein: CAWSASGEGEQFF. The CDR3, as DNA: TGTGCCTGGAGTGCGAGCGGGGAGGGTGAGCAGTTCTTC.

The DNA of the CDR3 is TGCAGTGCTAGAGGGCAGGACGGTTTCGGTGGCTACACCTTC. It specifies CSARGQDGFGGYTF. V is TRBV20-1 and J is TRBJ1-2; D call uncertain. Trimming took 1 base from V and 7 from J, leaving 16 bases between them. There are 14 residues in the CDR3. The germline CDR1 and CDR2 sequences are DFQATT and SNEGSKA (reference sequence).

The chain is built from TRBV5-1 and TRBJ2-6, with D possibly matching TRBD1 (6 bases). The V end lost 5 bases, the J end lost 8 bases, and 14 bases lay between the germline ends. The germline V gene encodes CDR1 SGHRS and CDR2 YFSETQ. There are 14 residues in the CDR3. As DNA, the CDR3 is TGCGCCAGCAGTGAGGGGGATCTTACCAACGTCCTGACTTTC. Encoded protein: CASSEGDLTNVLTF.

The gene calls are TRBV7-2 and TRBJ2-1; 11 bases agree with TRBD2. J lost 10 bases, V lost 3 bases, and 8 bases had no gene match. The CDR3 totals 15 residues. In germline, CDR1 is SGHTA, CDR2 FQGNSA. CDR3 nucleotides: TGTGCCAGCAGCTTGGTACTAGCGGGAGACGGGGAGCAGTTCTTC. Translating gives CASSLVLAGDGEQFF. Full variable domain (missing parts from reference TRBV7-2 and TRBJ2-1): GAGVSQSPSNKVTEKGKDVELRCDPISGHTALYWYRQSLGQGLEFLIYFQGNSAPDKSGLPSDRFSAERTGGSVSTLTIQRTQQEDSAVYLCASSLVLAGDGEQFFGPGTRLTVL.

This clonotype has just a few counts. This chain uses TRBV6-2 or TRBV6-3 with TRBJ2-3; TRBD2 matches 8 bases. From germline, CDR1 is MNHEY and CDR2 SVGEGT. Unmatched junction bases numbered 10, after V lost 6 bases and J lost 2 bases. The CDR3 totals 16 residues. CDR3 DNA: TGTGCCAGCAGCCTCGGACTAGCCGATCTCACAGATACGCAGTATTTT. It codes for CASSLGLADLTDTQYF.

This clonotype has only a few counts. J is TRBJ2-7 and V is TRBV28; D unresolved. From germline, CDR1 is MDHEN and CDR2 SYDVKM. Trimming took 6 bases from V and 0 from J, leaving 18 bases between them. The CDR3 sequence is 16 residues long. The CDR3 DNA is TGTGCCAGCAGCCAACCTAGGTTGCGGTCCTCCTACGAGCAGTACTTC. Its protein is CASSQPRLRSSYEQYF. Together with reference TRBV28 and TRBJ2-7, the CDR3 gives the full variable domain: DVKVTQSSRYLVKRTGEKVFLECVQDMDHENMFWYRQDPGLGLRLIYFSYDVKMKEKGDIPEGYSVSREKKERFSLILESASTNQTSMYLCASSQPRLRSSYEQYFGPGTRLTVT.

This chain uses TRBV2 with TRBJ2-3; 9 bases line up with TRBD2. The junction had 11 bases not matched to a gene; V was cut back by 4 bases and J by 6 bases. The CDR3 spans 16 residues. Germline values: CDR1 SNHLY, CDR2 FYNNEI. CDR3 bases: TGTGCCAGCAGTGGGACTAGCGCCTTAGGGTACGATACGCAGTATTTT. It yields the protein CASSGTSALGYDTQYF.

The chain uses TRBV6-1 and TRBJ1-2; possibly TRBD1 for D (5 bases). Germline CDR1 MNHNS, CDR2 SASEGT. There are 15 residues in the CDR3. The V end lost 2 bases, the J end lost 2 bases, and 12 bases lay between the germline ends. The CDR3 here is CASSERGRVNYGYTF. The CDR3 nucleotides are TGTGCCAGCAGTGAAAGGGGCAGAGTCAACTATGGCTACACCTTC.

The rearrangement links TRBV14 to TRBJ2-7; 7 positions agree with TRBD1. The CDR3 totals 13 residues. The germline gives CDR1 SGHDN, CDR2 FVKESK. Losses at the gene ends were 6 bases for V and 9 bases for J; bases not matched to a gene: 11. The CDR3 loop reads CASSRDSSTGQYF. The CDR3 DNA sequence: TGTGCCAGCAGTCGGGACAGCTCTACCGGGCAGTACTTC.

The table lists this clonotype with a few counts. CDR3 region: CASSPTSGTTGELFF. In DNA, the CDR3 is TGTGCCAGCAGCCCGACTAGCGGAACCACCGGGGAGCTGTTTTTT. The chain uses TRBV7-8 and TRBJ2-2, with 9 bases aligning to TRBD2. The CDR3 runs to 15 residues. With 5 bases clipped from V and 4 bases from J, the junction kept 5 bases outside the gene matches. Germline assignment: CDR1 SGHVS and CDR2 FQNEAQ.

This chain joins TRBV7-9 and TRBJ1-4; 7 nucleotides match TRBD1. Germline loops: CDR1 SEHNR, CDR2 FQNEAQ (reference sequence). V trimming: 1 base; J trimming: 6 bases; junction bases outside the gene matches: 8. CDR3 length: 16 amino acids. The CDR3 is CASSLGHRGPDEKLFF. CDR3 coding DNA: TGTGCCAGCAGCTTAGGGCACAGGGGACCTGATGAAAAACTGTTTTTT.

The count of this clonotype is one. The chain couples TRBV3-1 to TRBJ2-3; D unclear. CDR3 size: 15 residues. V was clipped by 4 bases and J by 2 bases, with 13 bases between them. Germline CDR1 reads LGHDT; CDR2 reads YNNKEL (reference sequence). The CDR3 sequence is CASSLRTANTDTQYF. CDR3 DNA sequence: TGTGCCAGCAGCCTTCGGACGGCGAACACAGATACGCAGTATTTT.

At least ten counts were recorded for this clonotype. This sequence joins TRBV29-1 and TRBJ2-5, with TRBD2 as a possible D gene (5 bases). Trimming stripped 6 bases from V and 9 bases from J, with 20 bases between. Germline V gene sequence: CDR1 SQVTM, CDR2 ANQGSEA. This CDR3 spans 13 amino acids. CDR3 sequence: CSVAVSGPGSQYF. As DNA, the CDR3 is TGCAGCGTCGCGGTGAGCGGTCCGGGGTCCCAGTACTTC.

This clonotype was detected only once. The genes are TRBV7-9 and TRBJ2-7; D gene ambiguous. Trimming took 5 bases from V and 2 from J, leaving 10 bases between them. This CDR3 region has 13 residues. Germline values: CDR1 SEHNR, CDR2 FQNEAQ (reference sequence). The CDR3 DNA reads TGTGCCAGCAGCGCTCCCTGGGCCTACGAGCAGTACTTC. Translated, it gives CASSAPWAYEQYF.

The rearrangement uses TRBV6-2 or TRBV6-3 and TRBJ2-1; possible D gene TRBD1, 5 bases. The V end was cut by 6 bases, the J end by 5 bases, with 14 bases between. This CDR3 spans 14 amino acids. Germline CDR1 MNHEY, CDR2 SVGEGT. DNA of the CDR3: TGTGCCAGCAGGGCCCTTGGGGCGGACAATGAGCAGTTCTTC. It encodes CASRALGADNEQFF.

The CDR3 nucleotides read TGCAGTGCTAGAGCTAAGGGAGTCACTTCGCGGGGGACCAAATGGGGCTACACCTTC. This sequence encodes CSARAKGVTSRGTKWGYTF. The chain has TRBV20-1 and TRBJ1-2; maybe TRBD1 (5 bases). This CDR3 is built from 19 residues. V gave up 1 base and J gave up 8 bases, with 32 bases separating them. CDR1 is DFQATT, CDR2 SNEGSKA, per germline (reference sequence).